This is a list of T cell receptor beta chains from one sample in a study of blood T cell repertoires in COVID-19. The assay was immunoSEQ multiplex PCR, and TCRdb's table has in-frame clones only and misses some. The table lists tens of thousands of clones, around 82% of them singletons. Sequencing was done on a sample of peripheral blood. The receptor source for this set is a human donor in a cohort sampled during active COVID-19. The CDR3 runs from the conserved cysteine through the conserved F or W. A D gene is named only where the DNA matches it firmly. Clone size is shown for a subset of rows, as once, few, many or a class of expanded clone.

j_call d_call clone_size v_call cdr3_nt cdr3_aa
TRBJ2-2 - few TRBV30 TGTGCCTGGAGGAGACTTCTGAACACCGGGGAGCTGTTTTTT CAWRRLLNTGELFF
TRBJ1-2 TRBD1 - TRBV27 TGTGCCAGCAGTTTAAGGGGGCTTAACTATGGCTACACCTTC CASSLRGLNYGYTF
TRBJ1-6 - - TRBV9 TGTGCCAGCAGCACCTTCCCCGAAGGGAGCTCCTATAATTCACCCCTCCACTTT CASSTFPEGSSYNSPLHF
TRBJ2-6 - - TRBV5-1 TGCGCCAGCAGCCTACTCTCCTCTGGGGCCAACGTCCTGACTTTC CASSLLSSGANVLTF
TRBJ1-1 TRBD1 - TRBV29-1 TGCAGCGTTGTAGAGGGGGACAGGGGAGGTGGAGAAGCTTTCTTT CSVVEGDRGGGEAFF
TRBJ1-2 TRBD1 - TRBV19 TGTGCCAGTATGCCGGGACAGGGGAGGAGAGGCTACACCTTC CASMPGQGRRGYTF
TRBJ1-6 - few TRBV5-1 TGCGCCAGCAGCTTGACAGGCGGCCCACCCCTCCACTTT CASSLTGGPPLHF
TRBJ2-5 - - TRBV30 TGTGCCTGGAGTGTAGGGGCAGGGGACTACTTC CAWSVGAGDYF
TRBJ1-1 - - TRBV20-1 TGCAGTGCTAGACTCAACACTGAAGCTTTCTTT CSARLNTEAFF
TRBJ2-1 TRBD2 few TRBV7-3 TGTGCCAGCAGTCCCACTAGCGGGGCCTACAATGAGCAGTTCTTC CASSPTSGAYNEQFF
TRBJ2-3 - - TRBV12-3/TRBV12-4 TGTGCCAGCAGTTTACGGACTCCAGATACGCAGTATTTT CASSLRTPDTQYF
TRBJ2-7 - - TRBV27 TGTGCCAGCAGTTTATCTCGGACAGACTACGAGCAGTACTTC CASSLSRTDYEQYF
TRBJ1-5 - - TRBV9 TGTGCCAGCAGCCCCACTGCTTCTAGCAATCAGCCCCAGCATTTT CASSPTASSNQPQHF
TRBJ2-1 - once TRBV11-2 TGTGCCAGCAGCTTATTCAGGGCCACCGCCTACAATGAGCAGTTCTTC CASSLFRATAYNEQFF
TRBJ1-4 - few TRBV15 TGTGCCACCAGCAGAGACCGGGGGGGTGAAAAACTGTTTTTT CATSRDRGGEKLFF
TRBJ1-4 TRBD1 few TRBV27 TGTGCCAGCAGGGGAAGGACAGGAGGAGGGGCAACTAATGAAAAACTGTTTTTT CASRGRTGGGATNEKLFF
TRBJ2-2 - - TRBV2 TGTGCCAGCAGTGCGCGAAGGGGCGCGAACACCGGGGAGCTGTTTTTT CASSARRGANTGELFF
TRBJ1-1 - - TRBV7-9 TGTGCCAGCAGCTTAGTCGGCAGGGAGGGCACTGAAGCTTTCTTT CASSLVGREGTEAFF
TRBJ2-1 TRBD2 - TRBV3-1/TRBV3-2 TGTGCCAGCAGCCAAGTCGGGGGGGAACGACAGTTCTTC CASSQVGGERQFF
TRBJ2-2 - once TRBV9 TGTGCCAGCAGCGTAGTCTGGGAGGACACCGGGGAGCTGTTTTTT CASSVVWEDTGELFF
TRBJ2-3 TRBD2 - TRBV5-1 TGCGCCAGCACCCTACGGGGGGGGAATTCAGATACGCAGTATTTT CASTLRGGNSDTQYF
TRBJ2-1 TRBD2 once TRBV3-1/TRBV3-2 TGTGCCAGCAGCCAACCCGGGACTAGAGCATTCAATGAGCAGTTCTTC CASSQPGTRAFNEQFF
TRBJ1-1 - - TRBV7-2 TGTGCCAGCAGCTTTGGGGGGGGCACTGAAGCTTTCTTT CASSFGGGTEAFF
TRBJ2-1 - - TRBV7-9 TGTGCCAGCAGCTTAGGGGGACTGGCGGGGGCCGGGAATGAGCAGTTCTTC CASSLGGLAGAGNEQFF